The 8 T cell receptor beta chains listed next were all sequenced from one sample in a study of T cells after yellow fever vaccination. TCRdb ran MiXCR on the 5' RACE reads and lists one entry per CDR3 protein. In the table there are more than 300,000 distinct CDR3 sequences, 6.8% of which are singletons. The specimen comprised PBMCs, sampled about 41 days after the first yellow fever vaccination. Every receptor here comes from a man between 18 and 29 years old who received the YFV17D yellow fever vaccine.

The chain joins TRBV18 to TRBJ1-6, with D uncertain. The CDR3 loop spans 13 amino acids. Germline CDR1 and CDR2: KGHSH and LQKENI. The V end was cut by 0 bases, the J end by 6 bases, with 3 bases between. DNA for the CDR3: TGTGCCAGCTCACCACCACTTAATTCACCCCTCCACTTT. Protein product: CASSPPLNSPLHF.

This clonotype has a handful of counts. CDR3 DNA: TGTGCCAGCAGTCTCAGGGATCAGCCTGCCGGGGAGCTGTTTTTT. Amino acids: CASSLRDQPAGELFF. This chain joins TRBV6-1 and TRBJ2-2, with D perhaps TRBD1 (5 bases). Trimming cost V 5 bases and J 6 bases, with 16 bases left between them. This CDR3 region has 15 residues. Per the germline V gene, CDR1 is MNHNS and CDR2 is SASEGT.

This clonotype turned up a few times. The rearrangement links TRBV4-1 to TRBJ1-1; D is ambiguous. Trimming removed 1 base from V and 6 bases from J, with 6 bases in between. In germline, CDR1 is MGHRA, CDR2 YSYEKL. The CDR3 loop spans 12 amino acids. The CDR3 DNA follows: TGCGCCAGCAGCCAAGGGCTAGCTGAAGCTTTCTTT. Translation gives CASSQGLAEAFF.

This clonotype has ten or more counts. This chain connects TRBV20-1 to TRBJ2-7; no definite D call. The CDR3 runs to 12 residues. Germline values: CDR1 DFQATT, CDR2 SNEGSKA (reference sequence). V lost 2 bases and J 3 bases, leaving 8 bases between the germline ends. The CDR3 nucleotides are TGCAGTGCTAGAAGGAACCACTACGAGCAGTACTTC. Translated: CSARRNHYEQYF.

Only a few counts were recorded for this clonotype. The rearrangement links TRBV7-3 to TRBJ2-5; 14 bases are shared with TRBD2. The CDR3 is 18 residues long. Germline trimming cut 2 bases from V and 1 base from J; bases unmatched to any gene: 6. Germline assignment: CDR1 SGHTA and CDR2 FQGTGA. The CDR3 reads CASSLPLGLAGAQETQYF. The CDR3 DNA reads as TGTGCCAGCAGCTTACCCCTGGGACTAGCGGGGGCCCAAGAGACCCAGTACTTC.

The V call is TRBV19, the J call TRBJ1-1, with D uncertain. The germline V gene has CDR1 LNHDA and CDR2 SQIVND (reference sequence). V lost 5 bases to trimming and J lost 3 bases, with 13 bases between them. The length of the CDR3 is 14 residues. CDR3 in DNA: TGTGCCAGTAGTCCAACGGACGGATACACTGAAGCTTTCTTT. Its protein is CASSPTDGYTEAFF.

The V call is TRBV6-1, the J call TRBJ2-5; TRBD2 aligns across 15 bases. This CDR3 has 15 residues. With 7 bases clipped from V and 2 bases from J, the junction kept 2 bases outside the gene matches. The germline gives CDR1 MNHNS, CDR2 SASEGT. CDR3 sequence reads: CASTGTSGGQETQYF. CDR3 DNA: TGTGCCAGCACCGGGACTAGCGGGGGGCAAGAGACCCAGTACTTC.

The CDR3 region is CASSLVGGTEQYF. CDR3 in DNA: TGTGCCAGCAGCTTGGTGGGTGGTACCGAGCAGTACTTC. This chain uses TRBV5-4 with TRBJ2-7, with D hard to call. In germline, CDR1 is SGHNT, CDR2 YYREEE (reference sequence). Trimming cost V 0 bases and J 6 bases, with 10 bases left between them. This CDR3 comprises 13 residues. Variable domain in full (rest from reference TRBV5-4 and TRBJ2-7): ETGVTQSPTHLIKTRGQQVTLRCSSQSGHNTVSWYQQALGQGPQFIFQYYREEENGRGNFPPRFSGLQFPNYSSELNVNALELDDSALYLCASSLVGGTEQYFGPGTRLTVT.